The 5 T cell receptor beta chains reported below all come from one sample, sequenced in a study of T cells in Graves' hyperthyroidism and ophthalmopathy. Amplified TCR beta CDR3 regions came from RNA transcripts. The HTBI primer set served for first-round RT-PCR of the TCR CDR3. TCRdb reprocessed the multiplex PCR reads via MiXCR and lists one record per CDR3 protein. Of more than 450,000 distinct CDR3 sequences in the sample, 15% to 20% were seen once. The source material was blood. These receptors were obtained from a man aged 35-49 years with Graves' ophthalmopathy.

This clonotype has at least ten counts. This sequence joins TRBV12-3 or TRBV12-4 and TRBJ2-3, with D possibly being TRBD2 (5 bases). This CDR3 spans 13 amino acids. V was trimmed by 7 bases and J by 6 bases, leaving 14 bases between them. The CDR3 protein is CASIDLSGDTQYF. Here the CDR3 DNA reads TGTGCCAGCATCGATCTTTCGGGGGATACGCAGTATTTT.

There are many counts of this clonotype. This chain joins TRBV20-1 and TRBJ2-3, with no clear D. The V gene lost 6 bases and the J gene lost 2 bases, with 6 bases spanning the gap. Germline CDR1 DFQATT, CDR2 SNEGSKA (reference sequence). The CDR3 is 11 residues long. The CDR3 bases are TGCAGTGCCCCTCACACAGATACGCAGTATTTT. Protein sequence: CSAPHTDTQYF.

The V gene is TRBV7-8, the J gene TRBJ1-5, with a possible D match to TRBD1 (6 bases). There are 15 residues in the CDR3. The germline V gene encodes CDR1 SGHVS and CDR2 FQNEAQ. V was clipped by 0 bases and J by 7 bases, with 13 bases between them. The CDR3 protein is CASSLAGGAGQPQHF. CDR3 sequence (DNA): TGTGCCAGCAGCTTAGCGGGGGGGGCAGGACAGCCCCAGCATTTT.

The CDR3 DNA sequence: TGTGCCAGTAACACCCCAGGGGACACCGGGGAGCTGTTTTTT. The encoded protein is CASNTPGDTGELFF. The chain links TRBV19 to TRBJ2-2; D might be TRBD1 (6 bases). There are 14 residues in the CDR3. V dropped 7 bases and J dropped 3 bases, with 12 bases sitting between them. Germline V gene sequence: CDR1 LNHDA, CDR2 SQIVND (reference sequence).

This clonotype was seen at least ten times. The rearrangement links TRBV4-1 to TRBJ2-7; the D gene is possibly TRBD1 (8 bases). The CDR3 extends over 15 amino acids. V lost 1 base to trimming and J lost 1 base, with 11 bases between them. Germline V CDR1 and CDR2: MGHRA, YSYEKL. The CDR3 DNA follows: TGCGCCAGCAGCCAAGTACAGGGGGGGTCCTACGAGCAGTACTTC. It is translated as CASSQVQGGSYEQYF.